The T cell receptor (beta chain) described here comes from a study of blood T cell repertoires in COVID-19. To note about this clone: The sample has other DNA sequences that encode this CDR3 too.

Losses at the gene ends were 0 bases for V and 2 bases for J; bases not matched to a gene: 2. Germline V CDR1 and CDR2: SGHRS, YFSETQ. CDR3 length equals 16 residues. The repertoire was sequenced with immunoSEQ multiplex PCR; TCRdb's copy has only in-frame clones and lacks some. The table lists approximately 450,000 clones, 70% to 90% of them singletons, with almost 2% in the top ten. The TCR comes from a woman between 18 and 29 years old with acute COVID-19. The sequenced material came from PBMCs or T cells enriched from blood (not recorded which). V and J are TRBV5-1 and TRBJ2-1; TRBD2 matches 10 bases. CDR3 sequence: CASSLGLAGAYNEQFF. The CDR3 nucleotides read TGCGCCAGCAGCTTGGGCCTAGCGGGAGCCTACAATGAGCAGTTCTTC.